This is a list of T cell receptor beta chains from one sample in a study of blood T cell repertoires in COVID-19. TCRdb keeps only in-frame clones here, not all; method: immunoSEQ multiplex PCR. The sample contains about 210,000 clones, around 81% of which appear only once. Sequenced: PBMCs or T cells enriched from blood (not recorded which). The receptors shown here come from a woman aged 45-60 years with acute COVID-19. The CDR3 runs from the conserved cysteine through the conserved F or W. The order of the fields is J gene, clone size, D gene, V gene, CDR3 protein, CDR3 DNA. A D gene is named only where the DNA matches it firmly. A clone size is listed for some rows: how often the clone was seen (once, few, many), or a class if it is expanded.

TRBJ2-2 NA NA TRBV7-6 CASSPSRGRGTGELFF TGTGCCAGCAGCCCAAGCAGGGGTCGGGGCACCGGGGAGCTGTTTTTT
TRBJ2-1 many TRBD2 TRBV11-3 CASSSGLAGGSYNEQFF TGTGCCAGCAGCTCCGGACTAGCGGGGGGATCCTACAATGAGCAGTTCTTC
TRBJ2-1 NA NA TRBV28 CASSLMRGGSNEQFF TGTGCCAGCAGTTTAATGCGGGGAGGCTCCAATGAGCAGTTCTTC
TRBJ1-2 NA TRBD1 TRBV4-1 CASSQEIVSGTVYGYTF TGCGCCAGCAGCCAAGAAATCGTATCCGGGACAGTCTATGGCTACACCTTC
TRBJ1-4 NA NA TRBV7-2 CASSLSGGGEKLFF TGTGCCAGCAGCTTGTCGGGGGGTGGCGAAAAACTGTTTTTT
TRBJ2-1 NA TRBD2 TRBV3-1/TRBV3-2 CASSQASSGGIKSQFF TGTGCCAGCAGCCAAGCGTCTAGCGGGGGCATAAAATCCCAGTTCTTC
TRBJ1-2 NA NA TRBV15 CATSRERGFYGYTF TGTGCCACCAGCAGAGAAAGGGGGTTTTATGGCTACACCTTC
TRBJ2-7 NA NA TRBV10-3 CAISEGGSVRQYF TGTGCCATCAGTGAGGGAGGGAGCGTAAGACAGTACTTC
TRBJ2-7 NA TRBD2 TRBV20-1 CSASGAGVLSYEQYF TGCAGTGCTAGTGGAGCGGGAGTATTATCCTACGAGCAGTACTTC
TRBJ1-1 NA TRBD1 TRBV5-1 CASGLGTGLGEAFF TGCGCCAGCGGACTGGGGACAGGGCTTGGTGAAGCTTTCTTT
TRBJ1-6 NA TRBD1 TRBV25-1 CASGGVPGTGSGSPLHF TGTGCCAGCGGGGGGGTCCCCGGGACAGGGAGCGGTTCACCCCTCCACTTT
TRBJ2-7 NA TRBD2 TRBV19 CASRGLAGGHYEQYF TGTGCCAGTAGAGGACTAGCGGGGGGTCACTACGAGCAGTACTTC
TRBJ2-3 NA NA TRBV6-1 CASSEFRGSDTQYF TGTGCCAGCAGTGAATTTAGGGGTTCAGATACGCAGTATTTT
TRBJ1-1 NA TRBD1 TRBV7-2 CASGGQGNTEAFF TGTGCCAGCGGGGGACAGGGGAACACTGAAGCTTTCTTT
TRBJ2-1 NA NA TRBV19 CASTERGNEQFF TGTGCCAGTACCGAACGGGGGAATGAGCAGTTCTTC
TRBJ1-6 once NA TRBV19 CASSELNSPLHF TGTGCCAGTAGTGAACTTAATTCACCCCTCCACTTT
TRBJ2-1 NA TRBD2 TRBV3-1/TRBV3-2 CASSQEKLAGDNEQFF TGTGCCAGCAGCCAAGAGAAACTAGCGGGAGATAATGAGCAGTTCTTC
TRBJ1-1 NA NA TRBV4-2 CASSQRVFEGNTEAFF TGTGCCAGCAGCCAGAGGGTATTTGAGGGGAACACTGAAGCTTTCTTT
TRBJ2-3 NA TRBD2 TRBV18 CASSPGTNTQYF TGTGCCAGCTCACCCGGGACTAATACGCAGTATTTT
TRBJ2-2 NA TRBD1 TRBV5-1 CASSLNDRDRGQTGELFF TGCGCCAGCAGCCTAAACGACCGGGACAGGGGGCAAACCGGGGAGCTGTTTTTT
TRBJ2-1 NA TRBD2 TRBV5-1 CASSLGGRSSNEQFF TGCGCCAGCAGCTTGGGCGGGAGGTCAAGCAATGAGCAGTTCTTC
TRBJ2-5 NA NA TRBV28 CASSGGLETQYF TGTGCCAGCAGCGGGGGGCTGGAGACCCAGTACTTC
TRBJ2-1 NA NA TRBV29-1 CSVVRGDSEQFF TGCAGCGTTGTCAGGGGGGACAGTGAGCAGTTCTTC
TRBJ2-7 NA NA TRBV6-5 CASRLGGGYEQYF TGTGCCAGCCGACTAGGGGGCGGCTACGAGCAGTACTTC
TRBJ2-3 NA TRBD2 TRBV28 CASRSSGRNTDTQYF TGTGCCAGCAGATCTAGCGGGAGGAACACAGATACGCAGTATTTT
TRBJ1-4 few TRBD1 TRBV28 CASSLYDRGATNEKLFF TGTGCCAGCAGTTTATACGACAGGGGAGCAACTAATGAAAAACTGTTTTTT
TRBJ2-7 NA NA TRBV7-9 CASSLETGKDEQYF TGTGCCAGCAGCTTAGAAACAGGGAAAGACGAGCAGTACTTC
TRBJ2-7 once TRBD1 TRBV28 CASSLGQGTYEQYF TGTGCCAGCAGTCTCGGACAGGGCACCTACGAGCAGTACTTC
TRBJ2-1 NA NA TRBV14 CASSPGVGKGSYNEQFF TGTGCCAGCAGCCCAGGGGTAGGAAAGGGATCCTACAATGAGCAGTTCTTC
TRBJ1-4 few NA TRBV11-1 CASSLGLGEKLFF TGTGCCAGCAGCTTGGGACTGGGAGAAAAACTGTTTTTT
TRBJ1-2 few TRBD1 TRBV19 CASSMGTGTGGYTF TGTGCCAGTAGTATGGGGACAGGCACAGGCGGCTACACCTTC
TRBJ2-5 NA NA TRBV7-2 CASSGGGTQATQYF TGTGCCAGCAGCGGGGGGGGGACACAGGCGACCCAGTACTTC
TRBJ2-5 once NA TRBV24-1 CATSENWQGSSETQYF TGTGCCACCAGTGAGAACTGGCAGGGGAGTTCGGAGACCCAGTACTTC
TRBJ2-5 once NA TRBV5-1 CASSLYQGKETQYF TGCGCCAGCAGCTTGTACCAGGGCAAAGAGACCCAGTACTTC
TRBJ2-1 NA TRBD2 TRBV7-6 CASSQRTSSSYNEQFF TGTGCCAGCAGCCAACGGACTAGTAGCTCCTACAATGAGCAGTTCTTC
TRBJ1-1 NA NA TRBV7-2 CASSPRGGANTEAFF TGTGCCAGCAGCCCCCGAGGGGGGGCGAACACTGAAGCTTTCTTT
TRBJ2-7 NA TRBD2 TRBV7-2 CASSLEASGNYEQYF TGTGCCAGCAGCTTAGAGGCTAGCGGAAACTACGAGCAGTACTTC
TRBJ1-1 NA TRBD1 TRBV19 CASSPRQGFEAFF TGTGCCAGTAGTCCCCGACAGGGTTTCGAAGCTTTCTTT
TRBJ1-5 NA TRBD1 TRBV10-3 CAISEMGQVNQPQHF TGTGCCATCAGTGAGATGGGACAGGTCAATCAGCCCCAGCATTTT
TRBJ1-2 NA TRBD1 TRBV5-1 CASSLETGANYGYTF TGCGCCAGCAGCTTGGAGACAGGGGCTAACTATGGCTACACCTTC
TRBJ2-1 once NA TRBV12-5 CASGLSGGGAYNEQFF TGTGCTAGTGGTTTGTCGGGCGGGGGCGCATACAATGAGCAGTTCTTC
TRBJ1-4 NA NA TRBV9 CASSGGQLYLNEKLFF TGTGCCAGCAGCGGGGGACAACTCTACCTGAATGAAAAACTGTTTTTT
TRBJ2-2 NA TRBD2 TRBV24-1 CATSDSGSGHGELFF TGTGCCACCAGTGATAGCGGGAGTGGTCACGGGGAGCTGTTTTTT
TRBJ1-5 NA NA TRBV28 CASRLSNQPQHF TGTGCCAGCAGACTTAGCAATCAGCCCCAGCATTTT
TRBJ1-2 NA NA TRBV5-5 CASRQVLGNYGYTF TGTGCCAGCAGACAGGTCCTGGGTAACTATGGCTACACCTTC
TRBJ2-1 few TRBD2 TRBV28 CASTRAGSYNEQFF TGTGCCAGCACTAGAGCGGGGTCCTACAATGAGCAGTTCTTC
TRBJ2-7 NA NA TRBV6-2/TRBV6-3 CASSAPRGSYEQYF TGTGCCAGCAGTGCCCCCAGGGGCTCCTACGAGCAGTACTTC
TRBJ1-2 NA NA TRBV7-9 CASSDPRGQNNYGYTF TGTGCCAGCAGCGATCCACGCGGACAGAATAACTATGGCTACACCTTC
TRBJ2-7 NA NA TRBV5-1 CASRTSPNSYEQYF TGCGCCAGCAGAACTTCCCCCAATTCCTACGAGCAGTACTTC
TRBJ2-7 NA NA TRBV19 CASSIDHNWSSYEQYF TGTGCCAGTAGTATAGATCACAATTGGAGCTCCTACGAGCAGTACTTC
TRBJ1-5 many NA TRBV3-1/TRBV3-2 CASSPGSNQPQHF TGTGCCAGCAGCCCAGGGAGCAATCAGCCCCAGCATTTT
TRBJ1-1 NA TRBD1 TRBV6-5 CASSIGQDVEAFF TGTGCCAGCAGTATCGGACAGGATGTGGAAGCTTTCTTT
TRBJ1-5 NA NA TRBV7-2 CASSLGRGSQPQHF TGTGCCAGCAGCTTGGGCAGGGGTAGTCAGCCCCAGCATTTT
TRBJ1-5 NA TRBD1 TRBV25-1 CASSKRGTGESNQPQHF TGTGCCAGCAGTAAACGCGGGACAGGGGAAAGCAATCAGCCCCAGCATTTT
TRBJ1-2 few NA TRBV4-3 CASSQDRGMAYGYTF TGCGCCAGCAGCCAAGATAGGGGCATGGCCTATGGCTACACCTTC
TRBJ2-7 NA NA TRBV28 CASSSRGTPGLEQYF TGTGCCAGCAGTTCCCGAGGGACACCGGGTTTGGAGCAGTACTTC
TRBJ1-1 NA NA TRBV28 CASSSPVAMNTEAFF TGTGCCAGCAGTTCTCCTGTAGCCATGAACACTGAAGCTTTCTTT
TRBJ2-3 NA NA TRBV11-2 CASSLSDSLTQYF TGTGCCAGCAGCTTATCGGACAGCCTTACGCAGTATTTT
TRBJ1-5 few TRBD1 TRBV7-2 CASSLGTGIHNQPQHF TGTGCCAGCAGCCTCGGGACAGGGATTCACAATCAGCCCCAGCATTTT